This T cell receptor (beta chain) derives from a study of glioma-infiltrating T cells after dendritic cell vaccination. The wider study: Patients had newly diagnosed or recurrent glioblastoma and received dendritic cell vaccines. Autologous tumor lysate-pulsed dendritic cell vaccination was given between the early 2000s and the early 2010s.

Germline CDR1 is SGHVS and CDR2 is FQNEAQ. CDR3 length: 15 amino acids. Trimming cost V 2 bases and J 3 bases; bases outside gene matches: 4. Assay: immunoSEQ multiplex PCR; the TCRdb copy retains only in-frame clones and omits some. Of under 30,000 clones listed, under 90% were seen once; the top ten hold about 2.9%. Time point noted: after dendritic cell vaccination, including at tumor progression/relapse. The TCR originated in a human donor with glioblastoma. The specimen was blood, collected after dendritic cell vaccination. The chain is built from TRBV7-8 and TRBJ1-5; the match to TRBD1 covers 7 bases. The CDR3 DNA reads TGTGCCAGCAGCTTAATCGGGACAGCCAATCAGCCCCAGCATTTT. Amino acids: CASSLIGTANQPQHF.